Below, 9 T cell receptor beta chains from the same sample are listed, as sequenced in a study of T cells in Graves' hyperthyroidism and ophthalmopathy. There were TCR beta CDR3 regions amplified from RNA transcripts. The TCR CDR3 first-round RT-PCR relied on the HTBI primer set. A single record per CDR3 protein comes from TCRdb applying MiXCR to the multiplex PCR reads. The top ten clones hold just over 8% of a sample with some 510,000 distinct CDR3 sequences, roughly 50% of them seen once. The specimen sequenced was peripheral blood or thyroid tissue (not recorded which). These receptors all stem from a young woman with Graves' hyperthyroidism.

This clonotype was counted ten times or more. The chain joins TRBV7-9 to TRBJ1-3; D is uncertain. CDR3 length: 16 amino acids. Trimming left V 5 bases short and J 0 bases short, with 14 bases between. Germline V lookup: CDR1 SEHNR, CDR2 FQNEAQ (reference sequence). In DNA, the CDR3 is TGTGCCAGCAGCATAGGGCAGGCGAGCTCTGGAAACACCATATATTTT. It translates to CASSIGQASSGNTIYF.

V gene TRBV4-3 combines with J gene TRBJ2-5; D is undetermined. Between the trimmed V and J ends, which lost 5 bases and 4 bases, there was a span of 5 bases. Per the germline V gene, CDR1 is LGHNA and CDR2 is YSLEER. The CDR3 runs to 11 residues. The CDR3, as DNA: TGCGCCAGCAGCAATTTAGAGACCCAGTACTTC. It specifies CASSNLETQYF.

This clonotype turned up a few times. The chain uses TRBV5-1 and TRBJ2-5; 8 bases line up with TRBD1. CDR1 is SGHRS and CDR2 is YFSETQ in the germline V gene. The CDR3 consists of 15 residues. With V trimmed by 4 bases and J by 2 bases, 7 bases remained unmatched. The CDR3 protein is CASSQETGVQETQYF. CDR3 nucleotide sequence: TGCGCCAGCAGCCAAGAGACAGGGGTGCAAGAGACCCAGTACTTC.

This clonotype occurred many times. The genes are TRBV20-1 and TRBJ2-7; 9 nucleotides align to TRBD2. The CDR3 extends over 13 amino acids. Trimming took 4 bases from V and 2 from J; bases not matched to a gene: 3. In germline, CDR1 is DFQATT, CDR2 SNEGSKA (reference sequence). Here the CDR3 reads CSANRGGAYEQYF. The CDR3 DNA reads TGCAGTGCTAACCGCGGGGGGGCCTACGAGCAGTACTTC.

This clonotype was recorded at least ten times. The chain is built from TRBV5-1 and TRBJ1-1, with unresolved D. The CDR3 runs 13 residues. CDR1 is SGHRS and CDR2 is YFSETQ in the germline V gene. V was clipped by 1 base and J by 3 bases, with 7 bases between them. The CDR3, as DNA: TGCGCCAGCAGCTTGCCAGGAGACACTGAAGCTTTCTTT. This sequence encodes CASSLPGDTEAFF.

Worth noting for this clonotype: A read error may be the cause here, since a much bigger clone is one base away. The chain joins TRBV7-6 to TRBJ1-2; TRBD1 is a possible D gene (5 bases). CDR1 and CDR2 (germline): SGHVS, FNYEAQ. The V end lost 5 bases, the J end lost 2 bases, and 15 bases lay between the germline ends. The CDR3 totals 15 residues. CDR3 in amino acids: CASSGMVGVNYGYTF. The CDR3 DNA reads TGTGCCAGCAGCGGGATGGTAGGGGTCAACTATGGCTACACCTTC. Complete variable domain (other parts from reference TRBV7-6 and TRBJ1-2): GAGVSQSPRYKVTKRGQDVALRCDPISGHVSLYWYRQALGQGPEFLTYFNYEAQQDKSGLPNDRFSAERPEGSISTLTIQRTEQRDSAMYRCASSGMVGVNYGYTFGSGTRLTVV.

V and J are TRBV20-1 and TRBJ2-2; D may be TRBD2 (5 bases). Trimming pared 3 bases from V and 2 bases from J, leaving 10 bases between. The CDR3 totals 14 residues. CDR1 is DFQATT, CDR2 SNEGSKA, per germline (reference sequence). This CDR3 is CSARLASNTGELFF. As DNA, the CDR3 is TGCAGTGCTAGGCTAGCTTCAAACACCGGGGAGCTGTTTTTT.

This clonotype was seen a single time. Given a much more abundant clone one base away, this may be a read error. The J gene is TRBJ1-1, the V gene TRBV29-1; no clear D. There are 12 residues in the CDR3. The V gene's germline CDR1 is SQVTM and CDR2 ANQGSEA. CDR3 residues: CSAPRRNSEAFF. CDR3 sequence (DNA): TGCAGCGCCCCTCGGAGGAACTCTGAAGCTTTCTTT.

The V gene is TRBV5-1, the J gene TRBJ2-7, with 12 bases lining up with TRBD2. This CDR3 is 14 amino acids long. Germline V gene data show CDR1 as SGHRS and CDR2 as YFSETQ. The J segment lost 5 bases and the V segment lost 4 bases, leaving 4 bases of the junction unmatched. CDR3 amino acids: CASSKGLAGDEQYF. Written as DNA, the CDR3 is TGCGCCAGCAGCAAGGGACTAGCGGGCGACGAGCAGTACTTC. Supplemented by reference TRBV5-1 and TRBJ2-7, the full variable domain reads KAGVTQTPRYLIKTRGQQVTLSCSPISGHRSVSWYQQTPGQGLQFLFEYFSETQRNKGNFPGRFSGRQFSNSRSEMNVSTLELGDSALYLCASSKGLAGDEQYFGPGTRLTVT.